Each of the 25 T cell receptor beta chains below was sequenced from the same sample in a study of T cell responses to AZD1222 COVID-19 vaccine. This table comes from immunoSEQ multiplex PCR, and its TCRdb copy is limited to in-frame clones, with some not included. The sample includes approximately 130,000 clones, roughly 87% of them seen just once. Material: peripheral blood, obtained 28 days after the second AZD1222 dose. The receptors originated from an adult who received the AZD1222 COVID-19 vaccine.

The chain employs TRBV5-5 and TRBJ2-7; TRBD1 aligns across 9 bases. V was pared by 3 bases and J by 5 bases, with 9 bases of the junction left unmatched. CDR1 is SGHKS and CDR2 is YYEKEE in the germline V gene (reference sequence). CDR3 length equals 15 residues. This CDR3 reads CASSWEGQGTNEQYF. As DNA, the CDR3 is TGTGCCAGCAGCTGGGAGGGACAGGGAACTAACGAGCAGTACTTC.

The genes are TRBV5-4 and TRBJ2-1; 14 bases line up with TRBD2. This CDR3 spans 17 amino acids. From germline, CDR1 is SGHNT and CDR2 YYREEE (reference sequence). V gave up 4 bases and J gave up 6 bases; unmatched junction bases: 9. CDR3: CASSKGLAGAEGNEQFF. The CDR3 coding sequence is TGTGCCAGCAGCAAGGGACTAGCGGGAGCCGAAGGCAATGAGCAGTTCTTC.

This sequence joins TRBV30 and TRBJ1-2; 8 bases align to TRBD1. With V trimmed by 2 bases and J by 7 bases, 12 bases remained unmatched. The CDR3 is 15 amino acids. Per germline, CDR1 GTSNPN and CDR2 SVGIG (reference sequence). CDR3 nucleotide sequence: TGTGCCTGGAGTACCCTTGGACAGGGAATGAGTGGCTACACCTTC. This sequence encodes CAWSTLGQGMSGYTF.

This clone has only one observation. The chain joins TRBV5-6 to TRBJ1-1; a possible D gene is TRBD1 (5 bases). The CDR3 spans 16 residues. The V end was cut by 3 bases, the J end by 1 base, with 16 bases between. CDR1 is SGHDT and CDR2 is YYEEEE in the germline V gene. In nucleotides, the CDR3 is TGTGCCAGCAGCTATATACAGGCGGGGAAGAACACTGAAGCTTTCTTT. Protein sequence: CASSYIQAGKNTEAFF.

This chain links TRBV19 with TRBJ2-1; 10 nucleotides align to TRBD2. This CDR3 region has 18 residues. Germline lookup yields CDR1 LNHDA and CDR2 SQIVND (reference sequence). The J segment lost 5 bases and the V segment lost 5 bases, leaving 15 bases of the junction unmatched. CDR3 sequence reads: CASSPRGSGRKTHNEQFF. CDR3 nucleotides: TGTGCCAGTAGTCCCCGGGGTAGCGGGAGGAAAACCCACAATGAGCAGTTCTTC.

V and J are TRBV5-6 and TRBJ2-3; D uncertain. The CDR3 is made up of 11 amino acids. Germline CDR1 reads SGHDT; CDR2 reads YYEEEE. Between the trimmed V and J ends, which lost 2 bases and 6 bases, there was a span of 4 bases. The CDR3 coding sequence is TGTGCCAGCAGCTTACGCGATACGCAGTATTTT. Translated: CASSLRDTQYF.

Here the CDR3 reads CAISETGGYSNQPQHF. In DNA, the CDR3 is TGTGCCATCAGTGAGACGGGGGGCTATAGCAATCAGCCCCAGCATTTT. The chain joins TRBV10-3 to TRBJ1-5; D is perhaps TRBD1 (6 bases). Germline CDR1 is ENHRY and CDR2 is SYGVKD. With 2 bases removed from V and 0 bases from J, the gap between germline ends came to 11 bases. This CDR3 has 16 residues.

This clone was seen only once. The rearrangement joins TRBV11-2 to TRBJ2-1; TRBD1 might be the D (6 bases). CDR3 size: 16 residues. The ends were cut back, 5 bases at V and 4 bases at J, with 18 bases in the middle. The germline CDR1 and CDR2 sequences are SGHAT and FQNNGV. The CDR3 coding sequence is TGTGCCAGCAGCCCGACAAGGGGGACCCTTTACAATGAGCAGTTCTTC. This codes for CASSPTRGTLYNEQFF.

CDR3 in amino acids: CATSRGSEQGYYGYTF. CDR3 DNA sequence: TGTGCCACCAGCAGAGGGTCCGAACAGGGTTATTATGGCTACACCTTC. The chain couples TRBV15 to TRBJ1-2, with a weak D call TRBD1 (6 bases). The CDR3 consists of 16 residues. V dropped 1 base and J dropped 5 bases, with 17 bases sitting between them. The germline CDR1 and CDR2 sequences are LNHNV and YYDKDF (reference sequence). The full variable domain, in which reference TRBV15 and TRBJ1-2 provide the parts outside the CDR3, is DAMVIQNPRYQVTQFGKPVTLSCSQTLNHNVMYWYQQKSSQAPKLLFHYYDKDFNNEADTPDNFQSRRPNTSFCFLDIRSPGLGDTAMYLCATSRGSEQGYYGYTFGSGTRLTVV.

The chain links TRBV5-1 to TRBJ2-5; 9 bases are shared with TRBD1. This CDR3 region has 13 residues. J was trimmed by 3 bases and V by 3 bases; bases with no gene match: 0. Germline CDR1 and CDR2: SGHRS and YFSETQ. CDR3 DNA: TGCGCCAGCAGCTGGGACAGGGAAGAGACCCAGTACTTC. Protein sequence: CASSWDREETQYF. Full variable domain (missing parts from reference TRBV5-1 and TRBJ2-5): KAGVTQTPRYLIKTRGQQVTLSCSPISGHRSVSWYQQTPGQGLQFLFEYFSETQRNKGNFPGRFSGRQFSNSRSEMNVSTLELGDSALYLCASSWDREETQYFGPGTRLLVL.

CDR3 DNA: TGCGCCAGCAGCTTGGAAGGACAGGGGTTTGAAGCTTTCTTT. Its translation is CASSLEGQGFEAFF. The chain carries TRBV5-1 and TRBJ1-1, with TRBD1 identical over 9 bases. Germline V CDR1 and CDR2: SGHRS, YFSETQ. The CDR3 has 14 residues. The J segment lost 7 bases and the V segment lost 0 bases, leaving 4 bases of the junction unmatched. Using reference TRBV5-1 and TRBJ1-1 for the parts outside the CDR3, the full variable domain is KAGVTQTPRYLIKTRGQQVTLSCSPISGHRSVSWYQQTPGQGLQFLFEYFSETQRNKGNFPGRFSGRQFSNSRSEMNVSTLELGDSALYLCASSLEGQGFEAFFGQGTRLTVV.

The chain employs TRBV18 and TRBJ1-1, with D possibly matching TRBD1 (5 bases). The CDR3 extends over 13 amino acids. Germline lookup yields CDR1 KGHSH and CDR2 LQKENI. V lost 5 bases to trimming and J lost 5 bases, with 12 bases between them. CDR3 residues: CASSSSAGTEAFF. CDR3 nucleotide sequence: TGTGCCAGCTCATCTTCCGCAGGGACTGAAGCTTTCTTT.

The chain joins TRBV7-6 to TRBJ2-7; 13 bases fit TRBD2. Germline V gene lookup returns CDR1 SGHVS and CDR2 FNYEAQ. The CDR3 loop spans 18 amino acids. V shed 3 bases and J 5 bases; nucleotides not matched to a gene: 13. The CDR3 is CASSFGLAGEWGGNEQYF. The CDR3 DNA sequence: TGTGCCAGCAGCTTCGGACTAGCGGGAGAGTGGGGGGGGAACGAGCAGTACTTC.

V and J are TRBV7-2 and TRBJ2-3; 13 bases line up with TRBD2. Per the germline V gene, CDR1 is SGHTA and CDR2 is FQGNSA. V shed 4 bases, J shed 5 bases, and the junction held 6 bases outside the gene matches. The CDR3 is 16 amino acids. This CDR3 reads CASSSTSGGAGDTQYF. The CDR3 nucleotides are TGTGCCAGCAGCTCAACTAGCGGGGGGGCGGGAGATACGCAGTATTTT.

V usage is TRBV12-5 and J usage is TRBJ1-5; 8 nucleotides align to TRBD1. The CDR3 consists of 16 residues. The J segment lost 4 bases and the V segment lost 2 bases, leaving 7 bases of the junction unmatched. CDR1 and CDR2 (germline): LGHNT, FRNRAP. CDR3 sequence (DNA): TGTGCTAGTGGTTTGTCGACAGGGGCGATAAATCAGCCCCAGCATTTT. Residues: CASGLSTGAINQPQHF.

This chain links TRBV19 with TRBJ2-1; unclear D gene. Trimming stripped 3 bases from V and 1 base from J, with 10 bases between. Germline values: CDR1 LNHDA, CDR2 SQIVND (reference sequence). The CDR3 is made up of 15 amino acids. The chain's CDR3 is CASSIQRGSYNEQFF. CDR3 nucleotides: TGTGCCAGTAGTATTCAACGAGGATCCTACAATGAGCAGTTCTTC.

The CDR3 DNA is TGTGCCAGCAGCTTAGCGGGACTAGGTTTCTTCTTC. It specifies CASSLAGLGFFF. The genes are TRBV5-8 and TRBJ2-1; 8 nucleotides align to TRBD2. Germline loops: CDR1 SGHTS, CDR2 YDEGEE. The ends lost 2 bases at V and 16 bases at J; junction bases unmatched: 8. This CDR3 comprises 12 residues.

There are a few counts of this clone. This sequence joins TRBV3-1 (or the pseudogene TRBV3-2) and TRBJ2-7; 7 nucleotides match TRBD2. This CDR3 spans 15 amino acids. Unmatched junction bases numbered 7, after V lost 5 bases and J lost 0 bases. The germline CDR1 and CDR2 sequences are LGHDT and YNNKEL (reference sequence). The CDR3 region is CASSVGLHPSYEQYF. CDR3 coding DNA: TGTGCCAGCAGCGTGGGACTACATCCCTCCTACGAGCAGTACTTC.

This clone was found a few times. This chain uses TRBV2 with TRBJ1-3; D unclear. The CDR3 is made up of 15 amino acids. Trimming pared 7 bases from V and 7 bases from J, leaving 20 bases between. The germline V gene has CDR1 SNHLY and CDR2 FYNNEI. DNA of the CDR3: TGTGCCAGCACTGACCCCCGTGTGGGAAGGAACACCATATATTTT. As protein: CASTDPRVGRNTIYF. Full variable domain (outside the CDR3, taken from reference TRBV2 and TRBJ1-3): EPEVTQTPSHQVTQMGQEVILRCVPISNHLYFYWYRQILGQKVEFLVSFYNNEISEKSEIFDDQFSVERPDGSNFTLKIRSTKLEDSAMYFCASTDPRVGRNTIYFGEGSWLTVV.

This sequence joins TRBV7-2 and TRBJ2-7; no definite D call. In germline, CDR1 is SGHTA, CDR2 FQGNSA. The CDR3 length is 16 residues. V lost 2 bases, J lost 5 bases, and 19 bases lay in between. CDR3: CASSLQSPGTGDEQYF. Written as DNA, the CDR3 is TGTGCCAGCAGCTTACAAAGCCCAGGAACGGGCGACGAGCAGTACTTC.

The chain is built from TRBV5-1 and TRBJ1-1, with D uncertain. The CDR3 loop spans 13 amino acids. CDR1 is SGHRS, CDR2 YFSETQ, per germline. Trimming pared 1 base from V and 2 bases from J, leaving 6 bases between. This chain's CDR3 is CASSLYRNTEAFF. The CDR3, as DNA: TGCGCCAGCAGCTTGTATCGCAACACTGAAGCTTTCTTT.

V is TRBV4-3 and J is TRBJ2-7; 7 nucleotides line up with TRBD1. The CDR3 is made up of 15 amino acids. CDR1 and CDR2 (germline): LGHNA, YSLEER. V lost 0 bases, J lost 9 bases, and 11 bases stayed unmatched. This CDR3 reads CASSQDRGIQTGQYF. CDR3 DNA: TGCGCCAGCAGCCAAGACAGGGGGATCCAAACAGGGCAGTACTTC.

The chain carries TRBV7-2 and TRBJ1-5; D is uncertain. Germline values: CDR1 SGHTA, CDR2 FQGNSA. V lost 0 bases and J lost 11, with 11 bases in between. This CDR3 is 13 amino acids long. Here the CDR3 reads CASSLAHRRTQHF. CDR3 coding DNA: TGTGCCAGCAGCTTAGCGCATCGGAGGACCCAGCATTTT.

The V and J genes are TRBV10-3 and TRBJ2-7; no clear D. Germline V gene data show CDR1 as ENHRY and CDR2 as SYGVKD. V shed 8 bases and J shed 0 bases, with 5 bases lying between them. The CDR3 consists of 11 residues. The CDR3 loop reads CAIGFSYEQYF. In DNA, the CDR3 is TGTGCCATCGGCTTCTCCTACGAGCAGTACTTC.

The chain joins TRBV27 to TRBJ1-5; 8 positions agree with TRBD1. This CDR3 spans 14 amino acids. Trimming took 2 bases from V and 7 from J; bases not matched to a gene: 4. CDR1 MNHEY and CDR2 SMNVEV come from the germline V gene (reference sequence). As DNA, the CDR3 is TGTGCCAGCAGTTTAAGGACAGGGAAACAGCCCCAGCATTTT. Amino acid sequence: CASSLRTGKQPQHF.